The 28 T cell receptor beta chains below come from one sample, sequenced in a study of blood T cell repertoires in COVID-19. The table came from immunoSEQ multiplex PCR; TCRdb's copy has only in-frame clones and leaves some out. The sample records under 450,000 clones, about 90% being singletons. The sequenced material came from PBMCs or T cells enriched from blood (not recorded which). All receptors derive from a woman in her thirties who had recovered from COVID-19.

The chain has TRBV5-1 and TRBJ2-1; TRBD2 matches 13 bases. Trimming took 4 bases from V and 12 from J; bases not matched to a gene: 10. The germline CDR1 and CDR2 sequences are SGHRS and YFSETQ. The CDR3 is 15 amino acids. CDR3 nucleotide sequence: TGCGCCAGCAGCAGCGGACTAGCGGGAGAATCGGGGCAGTTCTTC. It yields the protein CASSSGLAGESGQFF. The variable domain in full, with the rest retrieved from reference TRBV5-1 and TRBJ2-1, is KAGVTQTPRYLIKTRGQQVTLSCSPISGHRSVSWYQQTPGQGLQFLFEYFSETQRNKGNFPGRFSGRQFSNSRSEMNVSTLELGDSALYLCASSSGLAGESGQFFGPGTRLTVL.

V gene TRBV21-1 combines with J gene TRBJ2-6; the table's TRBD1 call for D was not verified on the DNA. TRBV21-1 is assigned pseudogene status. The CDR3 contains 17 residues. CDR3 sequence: CASSNTGCSSGANVLTF. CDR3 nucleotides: TGTGCCAGCAGCAATACAGGGTGCAGCTCTGGGGCCAACGTCCTGACTTTC.

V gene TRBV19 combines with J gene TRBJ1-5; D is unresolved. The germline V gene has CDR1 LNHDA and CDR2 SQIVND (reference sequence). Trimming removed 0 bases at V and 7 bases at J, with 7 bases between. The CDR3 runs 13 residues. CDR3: CASSIEPRQPQHF. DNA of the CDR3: TGTGCCAGTAGTATAGAGCCGAGACAGCCCCAGCATTTT.

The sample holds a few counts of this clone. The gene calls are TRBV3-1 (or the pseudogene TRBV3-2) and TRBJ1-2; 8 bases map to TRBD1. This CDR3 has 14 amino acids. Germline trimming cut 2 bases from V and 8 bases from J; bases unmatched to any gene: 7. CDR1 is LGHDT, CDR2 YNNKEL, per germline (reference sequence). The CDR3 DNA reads TGTGCCAGCAGCCAAAGGACAGGGACTGGCGGCTACACCTTC. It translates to CASSQRTGTGGYTF.

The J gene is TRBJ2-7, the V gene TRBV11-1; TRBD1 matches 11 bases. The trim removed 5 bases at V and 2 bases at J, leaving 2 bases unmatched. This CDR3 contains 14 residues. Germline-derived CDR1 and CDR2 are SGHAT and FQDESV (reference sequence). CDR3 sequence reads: CASSPGQGAYEQYF. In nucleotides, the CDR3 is TGTGCCAGCAGCCCGGGACAGGGGGCCTACGAGCAGTACTTC.

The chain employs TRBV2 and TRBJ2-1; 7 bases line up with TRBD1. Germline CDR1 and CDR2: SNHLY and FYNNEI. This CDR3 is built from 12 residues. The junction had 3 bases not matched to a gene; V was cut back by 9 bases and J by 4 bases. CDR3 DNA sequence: TGTGCCAGGGGACAGACATACAATGAGCAGTTCTTC. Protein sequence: CARGQTYNEQFF. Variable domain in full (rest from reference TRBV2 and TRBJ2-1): EPEVTQTPSHQVTQMGQEVILRCVPISNHLYFYWYRQILGQKVEFLVSFYNNEISEKSEIFDDQFSVERPDGSNFTLKIRSTKLEDSAMYFCARGQTYNEQFFGPGTRLTVL.

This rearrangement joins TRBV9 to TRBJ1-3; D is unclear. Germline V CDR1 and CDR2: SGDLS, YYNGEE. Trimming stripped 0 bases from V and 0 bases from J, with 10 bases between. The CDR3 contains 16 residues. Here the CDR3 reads CASSVDDLPSGNTIYF. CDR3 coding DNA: TGTGCCAGCAGCGTAGACGACTTACCCTCTGGAAACACCATATATTTT.

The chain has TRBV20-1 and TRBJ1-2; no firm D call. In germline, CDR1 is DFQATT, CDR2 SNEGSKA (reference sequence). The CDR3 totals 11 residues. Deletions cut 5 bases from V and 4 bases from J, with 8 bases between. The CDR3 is CSAPGGYGYTF. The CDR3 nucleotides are TGCAGTGCTCCGGGAGGCTATGGCTACACCTTC.

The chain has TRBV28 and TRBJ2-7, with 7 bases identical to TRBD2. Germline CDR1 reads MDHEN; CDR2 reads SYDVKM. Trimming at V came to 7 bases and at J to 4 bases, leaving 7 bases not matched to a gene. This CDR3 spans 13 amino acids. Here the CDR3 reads CASTMGGRYEQYF. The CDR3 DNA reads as TGTGCCAGCACCATGGGAGGGAGGTACGAGCAGTACTTC.

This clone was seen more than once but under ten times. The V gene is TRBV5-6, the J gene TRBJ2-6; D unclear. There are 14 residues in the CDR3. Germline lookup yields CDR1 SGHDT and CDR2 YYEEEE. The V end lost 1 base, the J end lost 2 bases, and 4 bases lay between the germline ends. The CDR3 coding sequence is TGTGCCAGCAGCTTGATCGCTGGGGCCAACGTCCTGACTTTC. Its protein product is CASSLIAGANVLTF.

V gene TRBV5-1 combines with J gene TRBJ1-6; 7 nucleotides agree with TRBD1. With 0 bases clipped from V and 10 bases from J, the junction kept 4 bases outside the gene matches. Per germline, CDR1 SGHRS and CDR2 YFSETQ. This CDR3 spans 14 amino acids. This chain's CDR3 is CASSLEGAGSPLHF. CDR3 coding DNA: TGCGCCAGCAGCTTGGAGGGGGCGGGATCACCCCTCCACTTT.

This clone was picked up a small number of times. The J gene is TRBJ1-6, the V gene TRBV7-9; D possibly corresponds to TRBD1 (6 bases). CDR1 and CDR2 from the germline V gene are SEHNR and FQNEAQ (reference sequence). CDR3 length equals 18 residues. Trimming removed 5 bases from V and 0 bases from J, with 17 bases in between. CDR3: CASSTRQDESSYNSPLHF. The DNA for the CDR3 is TGTGCCAGCAGCACCCGACAGGACGAGAGCTCCTATAATTCACCCCTCCACTTT. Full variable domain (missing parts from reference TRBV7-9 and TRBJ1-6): DTGVSQNPRHKITKRGQNVTFRCDPISEHNRLYWYRQTLGQGPEFLTYFQNEAQLEKSRLLSDRFSAERPKGSFSTLEIQRTEQGDSAMYLCASSTRQDESSYNSPLHFGNGTRLTVT.

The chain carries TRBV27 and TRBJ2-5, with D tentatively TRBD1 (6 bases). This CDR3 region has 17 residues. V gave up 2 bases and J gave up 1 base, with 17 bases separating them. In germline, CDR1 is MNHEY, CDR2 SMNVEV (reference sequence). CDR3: CASSLVTGHLVQETQYF. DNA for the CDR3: TGTGCCAGCAGTTTAGTTACGGGACATTTAGTCCAAGAGACCCAGTACTTC.

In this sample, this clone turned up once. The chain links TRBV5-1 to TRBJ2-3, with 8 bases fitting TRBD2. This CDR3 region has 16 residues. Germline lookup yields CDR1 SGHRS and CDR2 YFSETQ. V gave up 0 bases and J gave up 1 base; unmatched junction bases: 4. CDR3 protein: CASSLGIAGRTDTQYF. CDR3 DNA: TGCGCCAGCAGCTTGGGGATAGCGGGACGCACAGATACGCAGTATTTT.

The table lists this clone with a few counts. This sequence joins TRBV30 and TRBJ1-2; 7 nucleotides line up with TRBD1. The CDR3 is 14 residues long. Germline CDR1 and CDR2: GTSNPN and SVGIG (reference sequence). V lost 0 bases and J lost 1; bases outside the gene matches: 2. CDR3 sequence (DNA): TGTGCCTGGAGTGTACAGGGGAGTAACTATGGCTACACCTTC. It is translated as CAWSVQGSNYGYTF. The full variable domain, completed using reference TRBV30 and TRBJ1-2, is SQTIHQWPATLVQPVGSPLSLECTVEGTSNPNLYWYRQAAGRGLQLLFYSVGIGQISSEVPQNLSASRPQDRQFILSSKKLLLSDSGFYLCAWSVQGSNYGYTFGSGTRLTVV.

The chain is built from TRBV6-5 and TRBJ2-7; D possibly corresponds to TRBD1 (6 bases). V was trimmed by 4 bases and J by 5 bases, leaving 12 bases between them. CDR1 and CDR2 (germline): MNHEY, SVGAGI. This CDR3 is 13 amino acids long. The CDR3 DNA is TGTGCCAGCAGTTTGAAACAGGGCCACGAGCAGTACTTC. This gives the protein CASSLKQGHEQYF.

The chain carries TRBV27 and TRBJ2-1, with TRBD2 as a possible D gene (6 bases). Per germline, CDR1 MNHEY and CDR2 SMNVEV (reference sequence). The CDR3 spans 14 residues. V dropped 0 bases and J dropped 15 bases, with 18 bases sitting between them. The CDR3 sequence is CASSLSQVGGRRFF. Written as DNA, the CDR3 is TGTGCCAGCAGTTTATCGCAGGTCGGGGGACGGCGGTTCTTC.

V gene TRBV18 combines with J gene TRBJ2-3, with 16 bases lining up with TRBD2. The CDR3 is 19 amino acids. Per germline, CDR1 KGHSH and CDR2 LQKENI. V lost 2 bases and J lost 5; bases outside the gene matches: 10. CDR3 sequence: CASSPTPPGLAGGRDTQYF. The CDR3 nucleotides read TGTGCCAGCTCACCAACTCCCCCGGGACTAGCGGGGGGGCGAGATACGCAGTATTTT. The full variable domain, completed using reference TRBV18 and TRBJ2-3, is NAGVMQNPRHLVRRRGQEARLRCSPMKGHSHVYWYRQLPEEGLKFMVYLQKENIIDESGMPKERFSAEFPKEGPSILRIQQVVRGDSAAYFCASSPTPPGLAGGRDTQYFGPGTRLTVL.

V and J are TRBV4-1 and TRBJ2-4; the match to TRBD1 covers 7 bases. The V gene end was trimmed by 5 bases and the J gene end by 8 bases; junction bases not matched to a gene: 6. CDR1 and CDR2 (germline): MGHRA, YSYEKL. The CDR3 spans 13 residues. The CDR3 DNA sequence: TGCGCCAGCAGCTACGACAGGGAGTACATTCAGTACTTC. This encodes CASSYDREYIQYF.

CDR3 region: CASSLPYLARDPTYEQYF. CDR3 nucleotide sequence: TGTGCCAGCAGTCTACCATATCTAGCACGAGACCCCACCTACGAGCAGTACTTC. V gene TRBV28 combines with J gene TRBJ2-7; perhaps TRBD2 as D (5 bases). CDR1 and CDR2 (germline): MDHEN, SYDVKM. This CDR3 contains 18 residues. Trimming took off 5 bases at V and 2 bases at J, with 25 bases between the two ends.

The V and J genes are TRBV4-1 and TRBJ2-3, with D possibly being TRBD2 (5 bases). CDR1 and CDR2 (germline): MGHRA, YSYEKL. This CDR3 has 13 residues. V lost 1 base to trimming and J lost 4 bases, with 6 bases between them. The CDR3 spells CASSQAGSDTQYF. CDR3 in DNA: TGCGCCAGCAGCCAAGCGGGGTCAGATACGCAGTATTTT.

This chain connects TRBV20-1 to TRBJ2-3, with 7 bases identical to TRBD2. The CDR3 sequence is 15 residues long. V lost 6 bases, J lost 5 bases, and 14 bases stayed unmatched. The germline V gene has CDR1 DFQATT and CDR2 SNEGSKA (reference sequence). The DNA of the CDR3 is TGCAGTGCCAGTTCGTGGCGGGGCGGGGGAGATACGCAGTATTTT. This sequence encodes CSASSWRGGGDTQYF.

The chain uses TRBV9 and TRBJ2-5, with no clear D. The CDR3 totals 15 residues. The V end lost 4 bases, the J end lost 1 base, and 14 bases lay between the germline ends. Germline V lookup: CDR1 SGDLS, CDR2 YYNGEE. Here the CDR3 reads CASSQNLVPQETQYF. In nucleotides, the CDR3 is TGTGCCAGCAGCCAAAATCTAGTACCCCAAGAGACCCAGTACTTC.

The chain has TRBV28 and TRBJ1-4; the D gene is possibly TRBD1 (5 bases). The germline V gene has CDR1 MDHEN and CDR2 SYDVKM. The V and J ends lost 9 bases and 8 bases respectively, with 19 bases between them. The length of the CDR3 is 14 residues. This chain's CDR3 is CASWAGPPGEKLFF. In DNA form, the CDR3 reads TGTGCCAGTTGGGCGGGGCCCCCCGGGGAAAAACTGTTTTTT.

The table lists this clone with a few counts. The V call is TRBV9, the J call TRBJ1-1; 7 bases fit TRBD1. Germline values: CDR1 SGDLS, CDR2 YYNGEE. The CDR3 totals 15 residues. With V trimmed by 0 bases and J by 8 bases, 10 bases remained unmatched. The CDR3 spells CASSVDDRVPKEAFF. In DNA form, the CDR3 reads TGTGCCAGCAGCGTAGACGACAGGGTGCCAAAAGAAGCTTTCTTT.

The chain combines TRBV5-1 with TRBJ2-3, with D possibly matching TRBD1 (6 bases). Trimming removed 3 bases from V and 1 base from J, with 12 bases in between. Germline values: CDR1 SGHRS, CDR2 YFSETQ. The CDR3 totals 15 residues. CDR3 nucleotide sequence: TGCGCCAGCAGCTACCAGGGGCTAGGCACAGATACGCAGTATTTT. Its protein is CASSYQGLGTDTQYF. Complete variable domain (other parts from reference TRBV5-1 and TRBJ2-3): KAGVTQTPRYLIKTRGQQVTLSCSPISGHRSVSWYQQTPGQGLQFLFEYFSETQRNKGNFPGRFSGRQFSNSRSEMNVSTLELGDSALYLCASSYQGLGTDTQYFGPGTRLTVL.

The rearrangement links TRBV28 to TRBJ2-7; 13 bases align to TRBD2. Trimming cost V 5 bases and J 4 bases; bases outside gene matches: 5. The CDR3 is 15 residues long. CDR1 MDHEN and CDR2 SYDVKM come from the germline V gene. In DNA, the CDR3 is TGTGCCAGCAGTCCACTAGCGGGAGGGTCTTACGAGCAGTACTTC. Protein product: CASSPLAGGSYEQYF.

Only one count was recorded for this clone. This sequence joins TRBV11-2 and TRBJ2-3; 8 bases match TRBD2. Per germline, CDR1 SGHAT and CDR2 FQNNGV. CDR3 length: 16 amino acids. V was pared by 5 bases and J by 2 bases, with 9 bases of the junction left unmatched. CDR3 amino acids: CASSMTSAPLTDTQYF. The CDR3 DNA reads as TGTGCCAGCAGCATGACTAGCGCACCCCTCACAGATACGCAGTATTTT.